The 15 T cell receptor beta chains listed next were all sequenced from one sample in a study of T cells expressing NK-cell markers. Following a re-call of the 5' RACE reads, TCRdb has one entry per CDR3 protein and lacks DNA. This sample's table has roughly 150,000 distinct CDR3 sequences. Sequencing input: blood T cells: a sorted CD56 or NKG2C T cell subset, CD4+ or CD8+ T cells, or bulk PBMC T cells (not recorded which). The origin of the receptors is a woman aged 18 to 75 in good health.

The rearrangement uses TRBV11-2 and TRBJ2-3; TCRdb picks TRBD2, but there is no DNA to check that call. Germline assignment: CDR1 SGHAT and CDR2 FQNNGV. The CDR3 loop spans 15 amino acids. CDR3 in amino acids: CASSKKREAVVAQYF. Using reference TRBV11-2 and TRBJ2-3 for the parts outside the CDR3, the full variable domain is EAGVAQSPRYKIIEKRQSVAFWCNPISGHATLYWYQQILGQGPKLLIQFQNNGVVDDSQLPKDRFSAERLKGVDSTLKIQPAKLEDSAVYLCASSKKREAVVAQYFGPGTRLTVL.

This chain connects TRBV9 to TRBJ2-1; the TCRdb call, TRBD2, lacks DNA for checking. In germline, CDR1 is SGDLS, CDR2 YYNGEE. The CDR3 is made up of 16 amino acids. CDR3 residues: CASSVTAGGLYNEQFF.

The V gene is TRBV6-5, the J gene TRBJ2-7. The CDR3 loop spans 14 amino acids. Looked up from germline, CDR1 is MNHEY and CDR2 is SVGAGI. CDR3 region: CASSSRTGNYEQYF.

The rearrangement uses TRBV28 and TRBJ1-1. CDR1 and CDR2 (germline): MDHEN, SYDVKM. CDR3 length equals 16 residues. CDR3 amino acids: CASSLGTSGVGTEAFF.

The J gene is TRBJ2-3, the V gene TRBV29-1. This CDR3 has 12 residues. Per the germline V gene, CDR1 is SQVTM and CDR2 is ANQGSEA. CDR3: CSVGLGTDTQYF.

The CDR3 is CASSASLREGLYEQYF. The genes are TRBV5-6 and TRBJ2-7; TCRdb's D call, TRBD2, is unchecked because there is no DNA. The CDR3 is made up of 16 amino acids. Germline CDR1 and CDR2: SGHDT and YYEEEE.

The chain uses TRBV6-1 and TRBJ2-2; the D call of TRBD2 rests on TCRdb alone, since no DNA is present to check it. The CDR3 extends over 16 amino acids. Germline CDR1 reads MNHNS; CDR2 reads SASEGT. The CDR3 is CASGGAGGVDTGELFF.

The chain joins TRBV5-1 to TRBJ2-5. The CDR3 consists of 14 residues. From germline, CDR1 is SGHRS and CDR2 YFSETQ. The CDR3: CASSRITDQETQYF.

The J gene is TRBJ2-1, the V gene TRBV5-1; the TRBD1 assignment by TCRdb is unverifiable without DNA. The CDR3 covers 15 residues. Germline CDR1 SGHRS, CDR2 YFSETQ. The CDR3 spells CASSLGGGRNNEQFF.

The chain employs TRBV28 and TRBJ2-2; absent DNA, TCRdb's TRBD1 call cannot be checked. Germline V gene lookup returns CDR1 MDHEN and CDR2 SYDVKM. CDR3 size: 16 residues. The CDR3 here is CASSPGGTGGFGELFF. Full variable domain (outside the CDR3, taken from reference TRBV28 and TRBJ2-2): DVKVTQSSRYLVKRTGEKVFLECVQDMDHENMFWYRQDPGLGLRLIYFSYDVKMKEKGDIPEGYSVSREKKERFSLILESASTNQTSMYLCASSPGGTGGFGELFFGEGSRLTVL.

The V gene is TRBV12-3 or TRBV12-4, the J gene TRBJ2-5; as DNA is missing, the TRBD1 call by TCRdb cannot be tested. This CDR3 has 16 amino acids. The CDR3 spells CASSLEAGALEETQYF.

The chain employs TRBV14 and TRBJ2-7. The length of the CDR3 is 13 residues. The germline V gene has CDR1 SGHDN and CDR2 FVKESK. The CDR3 sequence: CASSKPAVYEQYF.

The V gene is TRBV7-9, the J gene TRBJ2-1; the D call from TCRdb, TRBD1, cannot be confirmed without DNA. The germline V gene has CDR1 SEHNR and CDR2 FQNEAQ (reference sequence). This CDR3 has 12 residues. CDR3 sequence: CASSWDSNEQFF. Based on the CDR3 plus reference TRBV7-9 and TRBJ2-1, the full variable domain is DTGVSQNPRHKITKRGQNVTFRCDPISEHNRLYWYRQTLGQGPEFLTYFQNEAQLEKSRLLSDRFSAERPKGSFSTLEIQRTEQGDSAMYLCASSWDSNEQFFGPGTRLTVL.

The J gene is TRBJ2-5, the V gene TRBV25-1; TCRdb reports TRBD2, a call that lacks DNA to check it against. This CDR3 contains 15 residues. The germline V gene has CDR1 MGHDK and CDR2 SYGVNS. CDR3 sequence reads: CASSEGRRGQETQYF.

The chain combines TRBV2 with TRBJ1-1; TCRdb outputs TRBD1, but without DNA this stays unchecked. CDR3 size: 15 residues. The germline V gene has CDR1 SNHLY and CDR2 FYNNEI. The CDR3 is CASRAFGDRVTEAFF.